This TCR beta chain came from a study of beta chain features in type 1 diabetes. Study conclusions and caveats: Patients and controls would share equally any PCR tilt toward shorter templates. It was not settled here whether HLA type affects TCRB rearrangement.

This clone was counted only a few times. Its antigen remains unknown. The authors reverse transcribed all of the isolated RNA, so sequencing captured expressed TCRB transcripts. TCRdb's copy holds only in-frame clones and misses some; the assay was immunoSEQ multiplex PCR. This table has a few hundred thousand clones, 14% appearing once. CDR3 size: 14 residues. After removal of 8 bases from V and 4 bases from J, the junction contained 5 bases not matched to a gene. From germline, CDR1 is SGHRS and CDR2 YFSETQ. The specimen was central memory CD4+ T cells from blood. The chain employs TRBV5-1 and TRBJ2-2; 10 bases are shared with TRBD1. The receptor's source is a young man in good health. This CDR3 reads CASGGQGTTGELFF. For the CDR3, the DNA is TGCGCCAGTGGGGGACAGGGGACCACCGGGGAGCTGTTTTTT.